These 5 T cell receptor beta chains originate from one sample sequenced in a study of tumor and adjacent non-tumor tissue in lung cancer. This sample's RNA came from whole unsorted tissue. TCRbeta libraries were built with three rounds of nested PCR, modified from ARM-PCR. From the multiplex PCR reads, TCRdb called clonotypes with MiXCR, one entry per CDR3 protein. The data contain 200,000 to 250,000 distinct CDR3 sequences, around 71% of them singletons. Material: lung tumor tissue. The source is a man between 60 and 75 years old with non-small cell lung cancer.

The gene calls are TRBV5-1 and TRBJ2-3, with D maybe TRBD1 (5 bases). The CDR3 is 14 amino acids. Germline V lookup: CDR1 SGHRS, CDR2 YFSETQ. The germline V and J ends were trimmed by 9 bases and 5 bases, with 19 bases remaining between them. DNA for the CDR3: TGCGCCACCTCCCAATCCCAGGGCGGAGATACGCAGTATTTT. Translation: CATSQSQGGDTQYF.

In its sample, this clonotype was seen a few times. The gene calls are TRBV11-2 and TRBJ2-1; TRBD2 aligns across 7 bases. The length of the CDR3 is 16 residues. J was trimmed by 4 bases and V by 5 bases; bases with no gene match: 11. The V gene's germline CDR1 is SGHAT and CDR2 FQNNGV. CDR3 nucleotides: TGTGCCAGCAGCGGCGGAACCGGGACTATATACAATGAGCAGTTCTTC. Protein sequence: CASSGGTGTIYNEQFF.

As for this clonotype: Without the conserved terminal phenylalanine or tryptophan, this CDR3 likely stems from a read error. The limits of the CDR3 on the DNA are not certain, so only TCRdb's listed CDR3 is given. The V and J genes are TRBV11-1 and TRBJ2-1; the D call in the table, TRBD2, was not verified against the DNA. Both ends counted, the CDR3 spans 13 residues. From germline, CDR1 is SGHAT and CDR2 FQDESV (reference sequence). CDR3 sequence reads: CASSLERYNEKLL.

As regards this clonotype: Germline and junction disagree at one end, which may indicate a read error. The chain couples TRBV6-5 to TRBJ1-6, with a tentative D call TRBD1 (5 bases). In germline, CDR1 is MNHEY, CDR2 SVGAGI. This CDR3 contains 13 residues. CDR3 nucleotide sequence: TGTGTCAGCAGTCAACGGGGCATGGCACCCCTCCACTTT. Its translation: CVSSQRGMAPLHF.

This clonotype was recorded a few times. This may come from a read error, since a much larger clone is one base off. The CDR3 DNA follows: TGTGCCTGCAGCCAGAACAGCGAGCAGTACTTC. Translated: CACSQNSEQYF. The V and J genes are TRBV4-2 and TRBJ2-7; D ambiguous. Per the germline V gene, CDR1 is LGHNA and CDR2 is YNFKEQ. The CDR3 runs 11 residues.